These 21 T cell receptor beta chains came from one sample sequenced in a study of T-cell reconstitution after alpha-beta-depleted transplantation in children. Unique molecular identifiers were incorporated when the TCRbeta library was constructed. TCRdb redid the calling of the PCR reads with MiXCR, one entry per CDR3 protein. The table has fewer than 90,000 distinct CDR3 sequences, 6% to 8.5% seen once; the top ten hold over 2.5%. Sequencing used PBMCs from the stem cell graft donor, obtained from the stem cell graft. The receptors come from a human donor who donated a stem cell graft to a child with acute lymphoblastic leukemia.

This clonotype was observed at least ten times. The rearrangement uses TRBV5-1 and TRBJ2-7; D is unclear. CDR1 SGHRS and CDR2 YFSETQ come from the germline V gene. The CDR3 is made up of 11 amino acids. V lost 4 bases and J lost 3, with 5 bases in between. The CDR3 DNA follows: TGCGCCAGCAGCAACAGCTACGAGCAGTACTTC. Protein: CASSNSYEQYF.

Ten or more counts support this clonotype. The chain links TRBV5-4 to TRBJ1-3; D is undetermined. The CDR3 loop spans 14 amino acids. V dropped 2 bases and J dropped 1 base, with 7 bases sitting between them. Germline lookup yields CDR1 SGHNT and CDR2 YYREEE (reference sequence). The CDR3 protein is CASSLSRSGNTIYF. The CDR3 DNA sequence: TGTGCCAGCAGCTTATCCAGGTCTGGAAACACCATATATTTT. Based on the CDR3 plus reference TRBV5-4 and TRBJ1-3, the full variable domain is ETGVTQSPTHLIKTRGQQVTLRCSSQSGHNTVSWYQQALGQGPQFIFQYYREEENGRGNFPPRFSGLQFPNYSSELNVNALELDDSALYLCASSLSRSGNTIYFGEGSWLTVV.

J is TRBJ1-1 and V is TRBV7-9; 7 bases line up with TRBD1. The germline V gene encodes CDR1 SEHNR and CDR2 FQNEAQ (reference sequence). J was trimmed by 7 bases and V by 6 bases; bases with no gene match: 11. The CDR3 is made up of 14 amino acids. CDR3 protein: CASSLKGAGGEAFF. The DNA of the CDR3 is TGTGCCAGCAGTTTGAAGGGGGCCGGGGGTGAAGCTTTCTTT.

This clonotype was found a few times. This chain uses TRBV5-1 with TRBJ2-1; 8 nucleotides align to TRBD2. Germline lookup yields CDR1 SGHRS and CDR2 YFSETQ. The V and J ends lost 3 bases and 9 bases, in that order; junction bases with no gene match: 11. This CDR3 contains 15 residues. CDR3 nucleotide sequence: TGCGCCAGCAGCTCCCGACCGGGGGGGCATAGTGAGCAGTTCTTC. Protein sequence: CASSSRPGGHSEQFF.

This clonotype appeared a few times. The chain links TRBV6-2 or TRBV6-3 to TRBJ2-2; TRBD1 matches at 7 bases. The CDR3 length is 15 residues. V trimming: 5 bases; J trimming: 3 bases; junction bases outside the gene matches: 6. CDR1 is MNHEY, CDR2 SVGEGT, per germline. The CDR3 region has the DNA TGTGCCAGCAGTCCCCTAGGGACAGACACCGGGGAGCTGTTTTTT. It is translated as CASSPLGTDTGELFF.

Ten or more counts support this clonotype. The chain recombines TRBV7-9 with TRBJ1-2, with D possibly being TRBD1 (6 bases). The germline CDR1 and CDR2 sequences are SEHNR and FQNEAQ (reference sequence). CDR3 length: 15 residues. V was cut by 5 bases and J by 5 bases, with 18 bases left in between. CDR3 in amino acids: CASSLLGQTFYGYTF. The CDR3, as DNA: TGTGCCAGCAGCCTTTTAGGACAGACGTTTTATGGCTACACCTTC.

This clonotype was counted at least ten times. The chain combines TRBV6-2 or TRBV6-3 with TRBJ2-3; maybe TRBD2 (5 bases). CDR1 and CDR2 (germline): MNHEY, SVGEGT. The CDR3 has 15 amino acids. Trimming took 6 bases from V and 2 from J, leaving 15 bases between them. The CDR3 here is CASSRTWTPTDTQYF. CDR3 coding DNA: TGTGCCAGCAGCCGCACTTGGACTCCCACAGATACGCAGTATTTT.

This clonotype was counted ten times or more. The chain carries TRBV28 and TRBJ2-1, with 9 bases lining up with TRBD2. The V gene end was trimmed by 5 bases and the J gene end by 2 bases; junction bases not matched to a gene: 7. CDR1 and CDR2 from the germline V gene are MDHEN and SYDVKM. The CDR3 length is 16 residues. CDR3: CASSVSSSGAYNEQFF. The CDR3 DNA is TGTGCCAGCAGTGTAAGTTCTAGCGGGGCCTACAATGAGCAGTTCTTC.

This clonotype has only a few counts. The CDR3 spells CASSLGDRANQPQHF. In nucleotides, the CDR3 is TGTGCCAGCAGCTTAGGGGACAGGGCCAATCAGCCCCAGCATTTT. The chain combines TRBV11-2 with TRBJ1-5, with TRBD1 matching over 9 bases. This CDR3 has 15 amino acids. With 1 base clipped from V and 3 bases from J, the junction kept 1 base outside the gene matches. Germline assignment: CDR1 SGHAT and CDR2 FQNNGV.

This clonotype was seen at least ten times. The chain carries TRBV2 and TRBJ1-3; D remains unclear. This CDR3 is 19 amino acids long. V was clipped by 2 bases and J by 2 bases, with 22 bases between them. Germline CDR1 SNHLY, CDR2 FYNNEI. The CDR3 DNA follows: TGTGCCAGCAGTGAACCGGCAAAACTGGTGGACGGTACTGGAAACACCATATATTTT. Amino acids: CASSEPAKLVDGTGNTIYF.

This clonotype was recorded many times. This chain joins TRBV18 and TRBJ2-7, with 7 nucleotides matching TRBD1. The V gene's germline CDR1 is KGHSH and CDR2 LQKENI. The junction had 3 bases not matched to a gene; V was cut back by 5 bases and J by 2 bases. The CDR3 consists of 13 residues. CDR3 nucleotide sequence: TGTGCCAGCTCATCCGGGACAGCCTACGAGCAGTACTTC. It codes for CASSSGTAYEQYF.

This clonotype was observed at least ten times. This chain links TRBV7-2 with TRBJ2-1; tentative D call: TRBD2 (5 bases). V was cut by 4 bases and J by 9 bases, with 13 bases left in between. Germline V gene lookup returns CDR1 SGHTA and CDR2 FQGNSA. This CDR3 region has 13 residues. The CDR3 sequence: CASSSSGRGEQFF. As DNA, the CDR3 is TGTGCCAGCAGCTCTTCAGGACGGGGTGAGCAGTTCTTC.

This clonotype has at least ten counts. A read error may produce the germline difference seen at one junction end. The V and J genes are TRBV20-1 and TRBJ2-7; D possibly corresponds to TRBD2 (5 bases). This CDR3 has 14 amino acids. The germline V gene has CDR1 DFQATT and CDR2 SNEGSKA (reference sequence). The CDR3 bases are TGCAGTGTTAGAGATCAGGTCGGGGTCCACGAGCAGTACTTC. Amino acid sequence: CSVRDQVGVHEQYF.

The V call is TRBV6-1, the J call TRBJ2-5, with no clear D. The V end was cut by 3 bases, the J end by 5 bases, with 10 bases between. The CDR3 length is 13 residues. The V gene's germline CDR1 is MNHNS and CDR2 SASEGT. DNA of the CDR3: TGTGCCAGCAGTGATGGACGGGCGGAGACCCAGTACTTC. This encodes CASSDGRAETQYF.

At least ten counts were recorded for this clonotype. V is TRBV20-1 and J is TRBJ2-7; 7 nucleotides agree with TRBD2. Germline V gene data show CDR1 as DFQATT and CDR2 as SNEGSKA (reference sequence). V shed 3 bases, J shed 2 bases, and the junction held 7 bases outside the gene matches. The CDR3 is 14 amino acids. CDR3 nucleotides: TGCAGTGCTAGGCCGGGACTACTAACCTACGAGCAGTACTTC. Translated, it gives CSARPGLLTYEQYF.

Many counts were recorded for this clonotype. V gene TRBV20-1 combines with J gene TRBJ2-5; 8 bases agree with TRBD1. The CDR3 runs to 16 residues. Germline V lookup: CDR1 DFQATT, CDR2 SNEGSKA (reference sequence). The ends lost 1 base at V and 5 bases at J; junction bases unmatched: 12. The CDR3 protein is CSARGPRGQNKETQYF. The CDR3 nucleotides are TGCAGTGCTAGAGGCCCCAGGGGGCAGAATAAGGAGACCCAGTACTTC.

This clonotype came up many times. This chain connects TRBV5-1 to TRBJ2-4; 7 nucleotides line up with TRBD1. With V trimmed by 4 bases and J by 9 bases, 10 bases remained unmatched. The CDR3 is 14 residues long. From germline, CDR1 is SGHRS and CDR2 YFSETQ. CDR3: CASSPSRDSGIQYF. In DNA, the CDR3 is TGCGCCAGCAGCCCTTCTCGGGACAGCGGCATTCAGTACTTC.

The genes are TRBV10-2 and TRBJ1-4, with a weak D call TRBD1 (6 bases). The CDR3 contains 12 residues. Trimming pared 5 bases from V and 10 bases from J, leaving 11 bases between. Germline CDR1 WSHSY, CDR2 SAAADI. In DNA form, the CDR3 reads TGCGCCAGCAGTTTACAGGGCGGAAAACTGTTTTTT. It translates to CASSLQGGKLFF.

A few counts support this clonotype. The CDR3 spells CANPREKLFF. The CDR3 DNA sequence: TGTGCCAACCCGCGGGAAAAACTGTTTTTT. V is TRBV6-5 and J is TRBJ1-4; D not certain. Trimming removed 10 bases from V and 8 bases from J, with 8 bases in between. This CDR3 spans 10 amino acids. CDR1 is MNHEY and CDR2 is SVGAGI in the germline V gene.

The chain carries TRBV5-1 and TRBJ1-2; D may be TRBD1 (5 bases). Germline CDR1 and CDR2: SGHRS and YFSETQ. V was pared by 0 bases and J by 7 bases, with 16 bases between. This CDR3 is 15 amino acids long. The CDR3, as DNA: TGCGCCAGCAGCTTGGACCCAAGTTTGGGGGTTGGCTACACCTTC. Amino acids: CASSLDPSLGVGYTF.

This clonotype occurred a few times. A junction end diverges from the germline sequence, so it may reflect a read error. The CDR3 spells CASSLAGSSNTEAFF. The CDR3 DNA follows: TGTGCCAGCAGCCTAGCGGGGAGCTCGAACACTGAAGCTTTCTTT. The chain couples TRBV7-9 to TRBJ1-1; no reliable D call. Germline assignment: CDR1 SEHNR and CDR2 FQNEAQ (reference sequence). The CDR3 is made up of 15 amino acids.